A selection of T cell receptor beta chains follows, all from one sample in a study of cytomegalovirus exposure and HLA in healthy donors. Profiling relied on immunoSEQ multiplex PCR, and the TCRdb table lists in-frame clones only, not all of them. The sample shows 150,000 or so clones, around four fifths of them seen only once. Sequencing input: PBMCs. The receptor set was obtained from a man in his fifties in good health and CMV-seropositive. CDR3s include the opening cysteine and the closing phenylalanine or tryptophan. A D gene is named only where the DNA matches it firmly. Some rows have no size entry. The others give once, few or many, or a class for an expanded clone.

V gene	clone size	D gene	J gene	CDR3 DNA	CDR3 protein
TRBV19	-	TRBD1	TRBJ1-5	TGTGCCAGTAGTGACCTGGACAGGGCCGATCAGCCCCAGCATTTT	CASSDLDRADQPQHF
TRBV6-5	-	TRBD1	TRBJ2-1	TGTGCCAGCAGTTACTCCGGGACAGTAAATTATGAGCAGTTCTTC	CASSYSGTVNYEQFF
TRBV15	-	TRBD2	TRBJ2-2	TGTGCCACTACCGGCGGGAGGAACACCGGGGAGCTGTTTTTT	CATTGGRNTGELFF
TRBV4-1	-	TRBD1	TRBJ1-4	TGCGCCAGCAGCCAAGGGCGCGCGTGGGACAGGGTTTACGCTGGTGAAAAACTGTTTTTT	CASSQGRAWDRVYAGEKLFF
TRBV13	once	TRBD1	TRBJ2-5	TGTGCCAGCAGCTACGTACAGGGGGCTGATGAGACCCAGTACTTC	CASSYVQGADETQYF
TRBV7-6	-	-	TRBJ1-1	TGTGCCAGCAGCTTAGACAATAGCCTGAACACTGAAGCTTTCTTT	CASSLDNSLNTEAFF
TRBV5-1	-	-	TRBJ2-5	TGCGCCAGCAGCTTGGTTGGAGGGGAAGAGACCCAGTACTTC	CASSLVGGEETQYF
TRBV19	-	-	TRBJ2-6	TGTGCCAGCCAAGACGGGGGAGTCGGGGCCAACGTCCTGACTTTC	CASQDGGVGANVLTF
TRBV30	-	TRBD2	TRBJ2-3	TGTGCCTGGAGTGTACGGATAGATAGCGGGAGGGCCAAGACAGATACGCAGTATTTT	CAWSVRIDSGRAKTDTQYF
TRBV27	-	TRBD1	TRBJ1-2	TGTGCCAGCAGTCCAACCCGGACAGGTTGGGTGGGAAACTATGGCTACACCTTC	CASSPTRTGWVGNYGYTF
TRBV27	-	TRBD1	TRBJ1-2	TGTGCCAGCAGTACCCTGGACAGGGGTAACTATGGCTACACCTTC	CASSTLDRGNYGYTF
TRBV30	once	-	TRBJ2-7	TGTGCCTGGAGTGGGCAGGGGATCTACGAGCAGTACTTC	CAWSGQGIYEQYF
TRBV18	-	TRBD2	TRBJ2-7	TGTGCCAGCTCACCATTCGGGTCTAGCGGGACCCACTCCTACGGGCAGTACTTC	CASSPFGSSGTHSYGQYF
TRBV6-1	-	TRBD1	TRBJ2-7	TGTGCCAGCAGTCTAGACAGGGGCCACTCCTACGAGCAGTACTTC	CASSLDRGHSYEQYF
TRBV2	-	-	TRBJ1-2	TGTGCCAGCAAGCCAGGGGTTGTAGCTGGCTACACCTTC	CASKPGVVAGYTF
TRBV5-4	-	-	TRBJ1-4	TGTGCCAGCAGCTTCGACAGCAATAATGAAAAACTGTTTTTT	CASSFDSNNEKLFF
TRBV5-1	-	-	TRBJ2-2	TGCGCCAGCAGCTTAACGGGACTTGACACCGGGGAGCTGTTTTTT	CASSLTGLDTGELFF
TRBV6-1	-	TRBD1	TRBJ1-4	TGTGCCAGCAGTGGCGGACAGGCCTATAATGAAAAACTGTTTTTT	CASSGGQAYNEKLFF
TRBV30	-	TRBD2	TRBJ2-7	TGTGCCTGGAGCCCGGGACTAGCTAGTTACGAGCAGTACTTC	CAWSPGLASYEQYF
TRBV5-1	-	TRBD2	TRBJ2-1	TGCGCCAGCAGGAGCGGGAGGGGGGACAATGAGCAGTTCTTC	CASRSGRGDNEQFF
TRBV7-2	-	TRBD1	TRBJ2-3	TGTGCCAGCAGCTTACAGGGGGCAGATACGCAGTATTTT	CASSLQGADTQYF
TRBV9	-	TRBD2	TRBJ2-2	TGTGCCAGCAGCGAGGGACTAGCGGGGGGGAAAAACACCGGGGAGCTGTTTTTT	CASSEGLAGGKNTGELFF
TRBV5-1	-	-	TRBJ1-6	TGCGCCAGCAGCTTGGTCGGGATACCAGATGAACCCCTCCACTTT	CASSLVGIPDEPLHF
TRBV5-1	-	TRBD1	TRBJ1-2	TGCGCCAGCAGCAAACAGGGGGCGCTGGACTATGGCTACACCTTC	CASSKQGALDYGYTF
TRBV5-5	once	-	TRBJ2-1	TGTGCCAGCAGCTTGTTTCCGGGAAAGGATGAGCAGTTCTTC	CASSLFPGKDEQFF
TRBV11-2	-	TRBD1	TRBJ1-1	TGTGCCAGCAGCTTAGGACGTTTAGGACAGGGGGCCACTGAAGCTTTCTTT	CASSLGRLGQGATEAFF
TRBV7-3	-	TRBD1	TRBJ2-5	TGTGCCAGCAGCTTAACAGGGACAGGACGAGAGACCCAGTACTTC	CASSLTGTGRETQYF
TRBV2	-	TRBD1	TRBJ2-7	TGTGCCAGCAGCCGACTGGGACAGGGTTTAGGCGAGCAGTACTTC	CASSRLGQGLGEQYF
TRBV11-2	-	-	TRBJ2-1	TGTGCCAGCAGCATTACCGGGAGACCCCACTCCTACAATGAGCAGTTCTTC	CASSITGRPHSYNEQFF
TRBV5-1	once	-	TRBJ1-4	TGCGCCAGCAGCTTGGGCAGGGGTAATGAAAAACTGTTTTTT	CASSLGRGNEKLFF
TRBV7-6	-	TRBD1	TRBJ2-2	TGTGCCAGCAGCTTAGCCGGGACAGGGAACACCGGGGAGCTGTTTTTT	CASSLAGTGNTGELFF
TRBV10-3	-	TRBD2	TRBJ2-3	TGTGCCATCAGTGAGGCTAGCGGGGTAGGAGCAGATACGCAGTATTTT	CAISEASGVGADTQYF
TRBV15	once	TRBD1	TRBJ2-7	TGTGCCACCAGCAGAGAGCCCCCGGACAGGGGGTACGGGCAGTACTTC	CATSREPPDRGYGQYF
TRBV7-2	-	TRBD2	TRBJ2-7	TGTGCCAGCAGCCGACTAGCACTCCTTGGAGGGGAGCAGTACTTC	CASSRLALLGGEQYF
TRBV10-3	-	TRBD2	TRBJ2-7	TGTGCCATCAGTGAGTCCGGGGGGTACGAGCAGTACTTC	CAISESGGYEQYF
TRBV5-1	-	TRBD2	TRBJ2-7	TGCGCCAGCAGCCACGGGACAGCCGGGACTAGCGTTTACGAGCAGTACTTC	CASSHGTAGTSVYEQYF
TRBV27	-	-	TRBJ1-5	TGTGCCAGCAGTACGGGAAATTTACGGCCCCAGCATTTT	CASSTGNLRPQHF
TRBV30	-	TRBD2	TRBJ2-5	TGTGCCTGGACTAGGGGGGAAGGACTAGCTGTGGAGACCCAGTACTTC	CAWTRGEGLAVETQYF
TRBV2	-	-	TRBJ2-7	TGTGCCAGCAAGGCCAGACAGAGCTCCTACGAGCAGTACTTC	CASKARQSSYEQYF
TRBV15	-	TRBD2	TRBJ2-4	TGTGCCACCAGCAGAGCAACCTCGGGGGGGGCTTCCGGCATTCAGTACTTC	CATSRATSGGASGIQYF
TRBV7-9	-	-	TRBJ1-4	TGTGCCAGCAGCCTAGAGGGTCGCGGGCTGTTTTTT	CASSLEGRGLFF
TRBV19	-	TRBD1	TRBJ1-5	TGTGCCAGTAGTACGACAGGGGGCAAGCAGCCCCAGCATTTT	CASSTTGGKQPQHF
TRBV6-5	once	-	TRBJ2-1	TGTGCCAGTTCCAATCCGGGACTCAGACTCAATGAGCAGTTCTTC	CASSNPGLRLNEQFF
TRBV27	-	-	TRBJ1-2	TGTGCCAGCAGTTCGGGACTACATGGCTACACCTTC	CASSSGLHGYTF
TRBV7-8	-	TRBD1	TRBJ2-5	TGTGCCAGCAGCGGACAGGTCGGGGAGACCCAGTACTTC	CASSGQVGETQYF
TRBV6-4	-	TRBD1	TRBJ2-1	TGTGCCAGCAGTGACTCGAGTACAGGGGGCGATGAGCAGTTCTTC	CASSDSSTGGDEQFF
TRBV28	-	-	TRBJ1-2	TGTGCCAGCAGTTTGGGGGGATATGGCTACACCTTC	CASSLGGYGYTF
TRBV6-5	few	TRBD1	TRBJ2-7	TGTGCCAGCAGTTCTGAACAGGGGGCGAAGAACGAGCAGTACTTC	CASSSEQGAKNEQYF
TRBV11-2	-	-	TRBJ2-5	TGTGCCAGCAGCTTAGATTTCCGGGGACAAGAGACCCAGTACTTC	CASSLDFRGQETQYF
TRBV6-5	-	-	TRBJ1-1	TGTGCCAGCAGTTACTCTGGCGGCGAAGCTTTCTTT	CASSYSGGEAFF
TRBV10-3	-	-	TRBJ1-2	TGTGCCATCAGTGATACTTCTAACTATGGCTACACCTTC	CAISDTSNYGYTF